This T cell receptor (beta chain) was identified in a study of Ad26.COV2.S vaccination and SARS-CoV-2 variants. Worth noting for this clone: The antigen is unknown.

Study-wide results and caveats: Vaccinees and placebo recipients showed similar non-spike TCR breadth.

After removal of 7 bases from V and 6 bases from J, the junction contained 11 bases not matched to a gene. The CDR3 is made up of 13 amino acids. Germline loops: CDR1 SQVTM, CDR2 ANQGSEA. Stated treatment: approximately 18 received Ad26.COV2.S at low or high dose, single or two shots; several received placebo; per-sample allocation not given. Sampling was performed 63 days after the first vaccine or placebo injection. Assay: immunoSEQ multiplex PCR; the TCRdb copy retains only in-frame clones and omits some. This sample yields fewer than 500,000 clones, of which around 91% are seen a single time; about 4.1% belongs to the top ten.

The source material was peripheral blood, sampled in a trial of Ad26.COV2.S vaccine versus placebo. This sequence was found in a person aged 18-65 years who received the Ad26.COV2.S COVID-19 vaccine or a placebo. V gene TRBV29-1 combines with J gene TRBJ1-1; the match to TRBD1 covers 7 bases. CDR3 nucleotide sequence: TGCAGCGGACAACAGGGGTTTGGCGCTGAAGCTTTCTTT. Its protein product is CSGQQGFGAEAFF. Based on the CDR3 plus reference TRBV29-1 and TRBJ1-1, the full variable domain is SAVISQKPSRDICQRGTSLTIQCQVDSQVTMMFWYRQQPGQSLTLIATANQGSEATYESGFVIDKFPISRPNLTFSTLTVSNMSPEDSSIYLCSGQQGFGAEAFFGQGTRLTVV.